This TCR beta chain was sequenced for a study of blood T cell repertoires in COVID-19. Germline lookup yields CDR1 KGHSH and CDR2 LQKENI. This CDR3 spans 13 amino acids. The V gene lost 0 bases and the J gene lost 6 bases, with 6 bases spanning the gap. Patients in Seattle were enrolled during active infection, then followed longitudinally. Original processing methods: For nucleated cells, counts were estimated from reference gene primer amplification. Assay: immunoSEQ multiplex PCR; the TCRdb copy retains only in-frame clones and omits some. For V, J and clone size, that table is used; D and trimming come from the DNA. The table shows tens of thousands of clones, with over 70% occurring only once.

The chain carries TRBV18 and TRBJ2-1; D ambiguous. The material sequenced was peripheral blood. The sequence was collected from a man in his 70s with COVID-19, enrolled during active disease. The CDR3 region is CASSPPSVNEQFF. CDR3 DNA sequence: TGTGCCAGCTCACCACCCAGCGTCAATGAGCAGTTCTTC.